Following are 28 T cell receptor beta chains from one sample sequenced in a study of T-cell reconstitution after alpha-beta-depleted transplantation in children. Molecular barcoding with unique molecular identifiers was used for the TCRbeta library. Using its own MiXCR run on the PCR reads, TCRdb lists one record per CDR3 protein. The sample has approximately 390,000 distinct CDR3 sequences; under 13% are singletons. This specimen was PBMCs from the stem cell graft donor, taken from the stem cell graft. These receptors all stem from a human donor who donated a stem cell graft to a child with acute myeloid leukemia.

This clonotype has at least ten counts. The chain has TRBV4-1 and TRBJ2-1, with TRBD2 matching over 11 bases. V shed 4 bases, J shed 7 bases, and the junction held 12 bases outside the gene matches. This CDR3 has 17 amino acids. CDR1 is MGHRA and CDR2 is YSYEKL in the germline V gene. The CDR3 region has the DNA TGCGCCAGCAGCCTGGCGGGGGAGACTAGCGGGGTAAATGAGCAGTTCTTC. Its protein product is CASSLAGETSGVNEQFF.

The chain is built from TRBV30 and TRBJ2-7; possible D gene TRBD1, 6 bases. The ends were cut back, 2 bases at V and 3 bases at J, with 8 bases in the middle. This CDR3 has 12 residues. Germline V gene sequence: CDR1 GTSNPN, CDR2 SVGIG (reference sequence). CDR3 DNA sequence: TGTGCCTGGAGTACAGGGTTCTACGAGCAGTACTTC. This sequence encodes CAWSTGFYEQYF.

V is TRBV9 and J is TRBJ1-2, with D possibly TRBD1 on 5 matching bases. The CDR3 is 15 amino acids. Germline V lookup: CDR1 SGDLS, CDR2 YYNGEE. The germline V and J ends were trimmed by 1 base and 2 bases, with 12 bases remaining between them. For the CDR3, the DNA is TGTGCCAGCAGCGTATCCGGGGCTGACAACTATGGCTACACCTTC. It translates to CASSVSGADNYGYTF.

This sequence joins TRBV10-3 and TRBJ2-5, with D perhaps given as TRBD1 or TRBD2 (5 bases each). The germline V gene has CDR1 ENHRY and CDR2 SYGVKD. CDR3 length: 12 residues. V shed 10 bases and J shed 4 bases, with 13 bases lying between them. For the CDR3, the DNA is TGTGCCACGAGGGGATCCCGAGAGACCCAGTACTTC. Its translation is CATRGSRETQYF.

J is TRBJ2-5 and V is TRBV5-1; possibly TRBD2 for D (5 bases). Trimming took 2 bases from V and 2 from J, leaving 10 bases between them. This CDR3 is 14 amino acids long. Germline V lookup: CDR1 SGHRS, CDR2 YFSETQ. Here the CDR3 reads CASSFRGWQETQYF. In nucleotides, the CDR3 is TGCGCCAGCAGCTTCCGCGGGTGGCAAGAGACCCAGTACTTC.

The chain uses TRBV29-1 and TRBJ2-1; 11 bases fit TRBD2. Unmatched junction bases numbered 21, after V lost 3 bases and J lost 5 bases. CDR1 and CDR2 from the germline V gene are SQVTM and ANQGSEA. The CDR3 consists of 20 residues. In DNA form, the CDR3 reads TGCAGCGTTGACGGACTAGCGGGCCTAACCCCGAGCGGAACCCACAATGAGCAGTTCTTC. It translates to CSVDGLAGLTPSGTHNEQFF.

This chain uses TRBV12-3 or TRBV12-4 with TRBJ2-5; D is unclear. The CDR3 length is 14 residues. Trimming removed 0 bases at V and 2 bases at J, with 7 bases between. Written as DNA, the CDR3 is TGTGCCAGCAGTTTAGCGGCCAAGCAAGAGACCCAGTACTTC. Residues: CASSLAAKQETQYF.

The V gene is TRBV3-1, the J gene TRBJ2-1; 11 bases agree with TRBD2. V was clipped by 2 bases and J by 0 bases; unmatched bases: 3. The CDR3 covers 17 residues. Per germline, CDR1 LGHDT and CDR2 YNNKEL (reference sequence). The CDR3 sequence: CASSQTSGGNSYNEQFF. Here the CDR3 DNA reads TGTGCCAGCAGCCAAACTAGCGGGGGTAACTCCTACAATGAGCAGTTCTTC.

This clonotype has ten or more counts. The CDR3 loop reads CSVGQTQRNEQFF. The CDR3 DNA sequence: TGCAGCGTGGGACAGACTCAGCGGAATGAGCAGTTCTTC. The chain has TRBV29-1 and TRBJ2-1, with 7 bases matching TRBD1. This CDR3 region has 13 residues. Germline CDR1 and CDR2: SQVTM and ANQGSEA. V shed 6 bases, J shed 7 bases, and the junction held 9 bases outside the gene matches.

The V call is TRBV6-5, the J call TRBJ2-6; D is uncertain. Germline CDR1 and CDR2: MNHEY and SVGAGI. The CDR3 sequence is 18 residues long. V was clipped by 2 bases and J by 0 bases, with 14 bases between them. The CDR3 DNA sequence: TGTGCCAGCAGTTACCAACCCTCCGTATTCTCTGGGGCCAACGTCCTGACTTTC. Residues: CASSYQPSVFSGANVLTF.

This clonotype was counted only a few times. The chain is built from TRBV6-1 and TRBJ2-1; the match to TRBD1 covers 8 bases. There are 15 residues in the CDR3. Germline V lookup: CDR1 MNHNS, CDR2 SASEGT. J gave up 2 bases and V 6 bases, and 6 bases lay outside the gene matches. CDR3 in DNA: TGTGCCAGCAGCCCCGGACAGGGTCCCTACAATGAGCAGTTCTTC. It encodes CASSPGQGPYNEQFF.

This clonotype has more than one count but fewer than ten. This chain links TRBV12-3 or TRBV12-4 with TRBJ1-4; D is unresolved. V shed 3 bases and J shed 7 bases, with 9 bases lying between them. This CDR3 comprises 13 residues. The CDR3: CASSLAIAEKLFF. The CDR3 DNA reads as TGTGCCAGCAGTTTGGCCATAGCTGAAAAACTGTTTTTT.

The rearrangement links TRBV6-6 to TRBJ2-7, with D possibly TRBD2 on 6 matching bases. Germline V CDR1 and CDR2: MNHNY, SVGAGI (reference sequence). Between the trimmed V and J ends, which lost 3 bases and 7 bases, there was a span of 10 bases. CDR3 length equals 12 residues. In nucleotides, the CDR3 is TGTGCCAGCAGTTATACGCTAGCGGAGCAGTACTTC. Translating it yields CASSYTLAEQYF.

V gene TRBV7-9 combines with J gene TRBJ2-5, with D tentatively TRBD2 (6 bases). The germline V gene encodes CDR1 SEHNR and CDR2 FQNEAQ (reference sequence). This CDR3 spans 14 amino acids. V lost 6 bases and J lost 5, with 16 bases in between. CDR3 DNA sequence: TGTGCCAGCAGATCCGGGGCGGGGAGTGAGACCCAGTACTTC. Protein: CASRSGAGSETQYF.

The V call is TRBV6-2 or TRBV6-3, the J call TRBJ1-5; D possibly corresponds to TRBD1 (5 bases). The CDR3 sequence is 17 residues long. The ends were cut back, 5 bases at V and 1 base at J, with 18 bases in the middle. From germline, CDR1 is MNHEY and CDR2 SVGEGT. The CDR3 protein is CASSTTLRGPSNQPQHF. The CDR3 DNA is TGTGCCAGCAGTACAACTTTGAGGGGTCCCAGCAATCAGCCCCAGCATTTT.

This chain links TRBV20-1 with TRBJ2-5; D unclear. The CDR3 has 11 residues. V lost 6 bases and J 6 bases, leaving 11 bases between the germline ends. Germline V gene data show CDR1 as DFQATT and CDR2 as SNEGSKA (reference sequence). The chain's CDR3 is CSAWSEQTQYF. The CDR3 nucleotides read TGCAGTGCGTGGAGCGAACAGACCCAGTACTTC.

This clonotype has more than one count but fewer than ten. Here the CDR3 DNA reads TGTGCCAGCAGCTTAACCGGACTTCCTAAAGAGACCCAGTACTTC. Residues: CASSLTGLPKETQYF. This sequence joins TRBV11-3 and TRBJ2-5, with D possibly matching TRBD2 (5 bases). The CDR3 runs 15 residues. The V gene's germline CDR1 is SGHNT and CDR2 YENEEA. The V end lost 2 bases, the J end lost 3 bases, and 13 bases lay between the germline ends.

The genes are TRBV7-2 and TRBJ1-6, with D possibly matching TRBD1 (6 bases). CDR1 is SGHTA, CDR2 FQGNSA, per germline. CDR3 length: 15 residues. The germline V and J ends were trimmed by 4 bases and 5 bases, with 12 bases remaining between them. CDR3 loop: CASSYRGGNNSPLHF. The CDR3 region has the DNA TGTGCCAGCAGCTACAGAGGGGGGAATAATTCACCCCTCCACTTT.

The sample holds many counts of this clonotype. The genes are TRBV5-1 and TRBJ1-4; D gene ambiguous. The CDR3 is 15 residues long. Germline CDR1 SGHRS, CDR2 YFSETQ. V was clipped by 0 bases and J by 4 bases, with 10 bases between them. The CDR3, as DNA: TGCGCCAGCAGCTTGGTCGTTGGGGATAATGAAAAACTGTTTTTT. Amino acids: CASSLVVGDNEKLFF.

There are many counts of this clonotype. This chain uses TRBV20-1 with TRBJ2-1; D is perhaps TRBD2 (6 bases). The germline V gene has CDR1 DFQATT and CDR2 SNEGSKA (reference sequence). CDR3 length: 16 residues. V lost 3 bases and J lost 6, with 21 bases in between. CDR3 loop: CSASSVVRVGGNEQFF. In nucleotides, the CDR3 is TGCAGTGCTAGTAGTGTCGTTCGGGTGGGGGGCAATGAGCAGTTCTTC.

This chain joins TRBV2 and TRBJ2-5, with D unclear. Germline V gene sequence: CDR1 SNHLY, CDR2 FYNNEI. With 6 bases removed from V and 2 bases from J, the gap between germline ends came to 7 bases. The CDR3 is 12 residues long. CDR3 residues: CASRPSQETQYF. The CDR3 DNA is TGTGCCAGCAGGCCGAGTCAAGAGACCCAGTACTTC. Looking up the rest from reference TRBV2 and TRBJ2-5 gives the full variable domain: EPEVTQTPSHQVTQMGQEVILRCVPISNHLYFYWYRQILGQKVEFLVSFYNNEISEKSEIFDDQFSVERPDGSNFTLKIRSTKLEDSAMYFCASRPSQETQYFGPGTRLLVL.

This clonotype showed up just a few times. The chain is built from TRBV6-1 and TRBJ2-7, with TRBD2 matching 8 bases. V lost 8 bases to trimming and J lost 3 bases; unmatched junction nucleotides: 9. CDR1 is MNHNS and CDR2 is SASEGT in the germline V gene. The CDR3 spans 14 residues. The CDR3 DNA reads TGTGCCAGCCTTCATTCCGGGACTAGCTACGAGCAGTACTTC. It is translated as CASLHSGTSYEQYF.

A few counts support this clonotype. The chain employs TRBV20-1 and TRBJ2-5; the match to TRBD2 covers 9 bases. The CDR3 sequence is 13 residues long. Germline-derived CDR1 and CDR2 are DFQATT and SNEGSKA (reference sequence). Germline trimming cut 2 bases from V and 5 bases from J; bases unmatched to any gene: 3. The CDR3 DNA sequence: TGCAGTGCTAGAAAGCTAGCGGGGGAGACCCAGTACTTC. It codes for CSARKLAGETQYF.

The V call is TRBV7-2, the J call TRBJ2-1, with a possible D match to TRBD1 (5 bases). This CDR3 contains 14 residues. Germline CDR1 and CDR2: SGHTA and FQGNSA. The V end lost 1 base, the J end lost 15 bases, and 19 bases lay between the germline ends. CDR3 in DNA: TGTGCCAGCAGCTTAGACCCGCTAGGCGGAAGGGGGTTCTTC. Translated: CASSLDPLGGRGFF.

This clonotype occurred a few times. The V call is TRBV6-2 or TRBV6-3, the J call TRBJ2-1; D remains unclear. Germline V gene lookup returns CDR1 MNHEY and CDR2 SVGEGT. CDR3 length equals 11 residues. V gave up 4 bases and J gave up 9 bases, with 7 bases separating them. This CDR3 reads CASSFPSEQFF. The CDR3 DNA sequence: TGTGCCAGCAGTTTCCCATCTGAGCAGTTCTTC.

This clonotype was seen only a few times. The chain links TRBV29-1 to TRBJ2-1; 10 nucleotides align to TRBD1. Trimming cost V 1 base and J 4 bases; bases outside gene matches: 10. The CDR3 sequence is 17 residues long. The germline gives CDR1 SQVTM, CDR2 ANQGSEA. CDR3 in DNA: TGCAGCGTTGAAGCCAAAGATGGACAGGGGGTGTACAATGAGCAGTTCTTC. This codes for CSVEAKDGQGVYNEQFF.

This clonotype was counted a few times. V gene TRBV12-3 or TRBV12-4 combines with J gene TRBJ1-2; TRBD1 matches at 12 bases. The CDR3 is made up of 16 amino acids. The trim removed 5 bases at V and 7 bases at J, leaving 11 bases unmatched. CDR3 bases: TGTGCCAGCAGTCCCCAGGCGAGGGACAGGGGGCTTGGCTACACCTTC. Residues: CASSPQARDRGLGYTF.

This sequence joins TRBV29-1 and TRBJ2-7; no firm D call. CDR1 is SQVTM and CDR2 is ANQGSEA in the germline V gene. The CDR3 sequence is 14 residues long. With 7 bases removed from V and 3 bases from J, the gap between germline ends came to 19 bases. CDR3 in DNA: TGCAGCGCCTTGGCGGCCCCTGACTTCTACGAGCAGTACTTC. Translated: CSALAAPDFYEQYF.